Listed here is a single T cell receptor beta chain. Sequenced by immunoSEQ multiplex PCR; TCRdb stores in-frame clones only, minus some. The sample consists of approximately 23,000 clones, roughly 91% of them appearing once. The germline CDR1 and CDR2 sequences are SGHDT and YYEEEE. V was shortened by 3 bases and J by 1 base, with 16 bases between the two germline ends. This CDR3 contains 16 residues. This sample was included in a study of T cell changes during pregnancy in multiple sclerosis. Sample: CD8+ T cells from peripheral blood mononuclear cells, taken in the first trimester of pregnancy. The receptor comes from a female donor with multiple sclerosis, enrolled in a pregnancy study. V gene TRBV5-6 combines with J gene TRBJ1-1; D is uncertain. CDR3 protein: CASSWPRGGRNTEAFF. In nucleotides, the CDR3 is TGTGCCAGCAGCTGGCCACGAGGCGGCAGGAACACTGAAGCTTTCTTT.